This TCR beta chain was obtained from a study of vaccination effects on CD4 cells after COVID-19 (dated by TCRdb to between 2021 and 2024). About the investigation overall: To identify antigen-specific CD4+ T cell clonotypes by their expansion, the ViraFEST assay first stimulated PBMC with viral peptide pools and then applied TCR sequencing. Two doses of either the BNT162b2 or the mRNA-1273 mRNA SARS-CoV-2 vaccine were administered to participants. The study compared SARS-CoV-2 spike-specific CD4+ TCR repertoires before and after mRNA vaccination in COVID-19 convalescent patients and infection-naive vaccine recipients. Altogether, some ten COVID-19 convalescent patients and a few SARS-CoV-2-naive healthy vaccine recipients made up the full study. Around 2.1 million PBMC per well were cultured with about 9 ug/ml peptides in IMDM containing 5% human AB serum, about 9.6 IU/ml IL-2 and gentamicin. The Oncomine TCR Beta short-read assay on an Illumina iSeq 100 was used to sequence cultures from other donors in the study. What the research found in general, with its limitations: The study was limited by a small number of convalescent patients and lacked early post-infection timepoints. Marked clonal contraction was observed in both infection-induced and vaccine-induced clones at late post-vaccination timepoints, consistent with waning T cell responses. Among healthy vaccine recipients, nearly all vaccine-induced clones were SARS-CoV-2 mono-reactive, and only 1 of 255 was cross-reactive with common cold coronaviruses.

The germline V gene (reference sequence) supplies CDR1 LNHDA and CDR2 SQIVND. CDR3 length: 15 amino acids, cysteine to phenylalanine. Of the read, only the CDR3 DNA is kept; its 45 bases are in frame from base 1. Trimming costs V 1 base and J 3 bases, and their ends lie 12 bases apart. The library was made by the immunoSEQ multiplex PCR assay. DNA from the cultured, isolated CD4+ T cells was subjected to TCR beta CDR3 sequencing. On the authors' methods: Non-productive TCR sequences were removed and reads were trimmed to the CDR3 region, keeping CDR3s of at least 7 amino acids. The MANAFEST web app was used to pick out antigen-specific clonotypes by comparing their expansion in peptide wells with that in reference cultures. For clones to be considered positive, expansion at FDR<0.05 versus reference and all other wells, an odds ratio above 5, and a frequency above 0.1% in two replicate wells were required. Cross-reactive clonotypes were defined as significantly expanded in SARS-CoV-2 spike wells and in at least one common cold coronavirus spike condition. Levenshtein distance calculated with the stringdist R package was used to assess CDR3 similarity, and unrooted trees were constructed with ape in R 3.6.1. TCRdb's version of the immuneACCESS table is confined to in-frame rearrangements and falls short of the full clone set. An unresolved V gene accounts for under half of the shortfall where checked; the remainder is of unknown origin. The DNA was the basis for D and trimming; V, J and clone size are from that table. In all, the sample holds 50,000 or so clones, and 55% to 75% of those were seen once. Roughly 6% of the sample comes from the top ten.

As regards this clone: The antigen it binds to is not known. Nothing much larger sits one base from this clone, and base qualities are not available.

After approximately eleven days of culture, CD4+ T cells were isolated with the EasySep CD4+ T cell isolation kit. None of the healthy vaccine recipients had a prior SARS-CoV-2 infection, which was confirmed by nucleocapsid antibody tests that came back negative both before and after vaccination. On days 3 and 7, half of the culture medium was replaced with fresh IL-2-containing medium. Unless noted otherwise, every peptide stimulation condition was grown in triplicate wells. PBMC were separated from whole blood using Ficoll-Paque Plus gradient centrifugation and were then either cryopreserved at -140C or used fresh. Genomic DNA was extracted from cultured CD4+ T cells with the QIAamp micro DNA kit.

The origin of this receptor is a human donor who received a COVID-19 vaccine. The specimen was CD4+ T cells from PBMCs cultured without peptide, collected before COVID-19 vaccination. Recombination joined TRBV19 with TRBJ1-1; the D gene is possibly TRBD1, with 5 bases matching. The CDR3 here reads CASSIGRGRDTEAFF. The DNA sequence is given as TGTGCCAGTAGTATAGGTAGGGGACGGGACACTGAAGCTTTCTTT.